Each of the 24 T cell receptor beta chains below was sequenced from the same sample in a study of T cells in Graves' hyperthyroidism and ophthalmopathy. Template material for amplifying TCR beta CDR3 regions consisted of RNA transcripts. The TCR CDR3 was amplified in a first-round RT-PCR using the HTBI primer set. TCRdb recomputed calls from the multiplex PCR reads with MiXCR, one row per CDR3 protein. The data show 250,000 to 300,000 distinct CDR3 sequences, around 15% seen once. Sequencing was performed on blood. Receptor source: an older woman with Graves' ophthalmopathy.

This clonotype was observed at least ten times. The chain links TRBV7-2 to TRBJ2-2; perhaps TRBD1 as D (5 bases). The V gene lost 1 base and the J gene lost 4 bases, with 10 bases spanning the gap. The germline gives CDR1 SGHTA, CDR2 FQGNSA. CDR3 length: 15 residues. DNA of the CDR3: TGTGCCAGCAGCTTAGGTTCAGGGATCACCGGGGAGCTGTTTTTT. Amino acid sequence: CASSLGSGITGELFF.

A note on this clonotype: A read error may explain this, as a much larger clone is one base away. The chain is built from TRBV29-1 and TRBJ1-1, with 7 bases aligning to TRBD1. Germline V gene lookup returns CDR1 SQVTM and CDR2 ANQGSEA. J lost 4 bases, V lost 5 bases, and 7 bases had no gene match. The CDR3 sequence is 13 residues long. This CDR3 is CSVMTGMSTEAFF. CDR3 in DNA: TGCAGCGTTATGACAGGGATGAGCACTGAAGCTTTCTTT.

This clonotype has ten or more counts. The chain couples TRBV28 to TRBJ2-7; no firm D call. Per germline, CDR1 MDHEN and CDR2 SYDVKM. V dropped 5 bases and J dropped 6 bases, with 20 bases sitting between them. The CDR3 totals 15 residues. The CDR3: CASSDGPRRRGEQYF. In DNA, the CDR3 is TGTGCCAGCAGTGACGGACCCCGTCGCCGAGGCGAGCAGTACTTC.

This clonotype was counted many times. This chain connects TRBV28 to TRBJ2-7; a possible D gene is TRBD1 (6 bases). Per germline, CDR1 MDHEN and CDR2 SYDVKM. The length of the CDR3 is 12 residues. The ends were cut back, 4 bases at V and 6 bases at J, with 10 bases in the middle. The CDR3 reads CASSSNRVEQYF. CDR3 sequence (DNA): TGTGCCAGCAGTTCGAACAGGGTCGAGCAGTACTTC.

The rearrangement uses TRBV29-1 and TRBJ2-1; D gene uncertain. V gave up 7 bases and J gave up 0 bases, with 13 bases separating them. The CDR3 contains 14 residues. Germline-derived CDR1 and CDR2 are SQVTM and ANQGSEA. The CDR3 spells CSANTESSYNEQFF. Here the CDR3 DNA reads TGCAGCGCCAACACTGAGAGCTCCTACAATGAGCAGTTCTTC.

The genes are TRBV20-1 and TRBJ2-2; 9 bases align to TRBD2. CDR3 length: 16 residues. With 3 bases clipped from V and 6 bases from J, the junction kept 11 bases outside the gene matches. CDR1 DFQATT and CDR2 SNEGSKA come from the germline V gene (reference sequence). The DNA for the CDR3 is TGCAGTGCTAGCAGGGGGGGTAGCGGGAGTCCCGGGGAGCTGTTTTTT. Its translation is CSASRGGSGSPGELFF.

There are many counts of this clonotype. The chain has TRBV18 and TRBJ2-1; 8 bases map to TRBD2. Germline V gives CDR1 KGHSH, CDR2 LQKENI. J gave up 2 bases and V 1 base, and 1 base lay outside the gene matches. The CDR3 has 15 residues. Written as DNA, the CDR3 is TGTGCCAGCTCACCACGCGGGGGGACCTACAATGAGCAGTTCTTC. Translating gives CASSPRGGTYNEQFF.

This clonotype was counted at least ten times. This sequence joins TRBV7-3 and TRBJ2-3; a possible D gene is TRBD2 (5 bases). Germline CDR1 and CDR2: SGHTA and FQGTGA. The CDR3 spans 14 residues. V was shortened by 3 bases and J by 4 bases, with 11 bases between the two germline ends. CDR3 sequence: CASSFRGRADTQYF. The DNA for the CDR3 is TGTGCCAGCAGCTTTCGGGGTAGGGCAGATACGCAGTATTTT.

This clonotype was detected ten times or more. The rearrangement links TRBV6-1 to TRBJ1-5; D possibly corresponds to TRBD1 (5 bases). The CDR3 totals 17 residues. CDR1 is MNHNS, CDR2 SASEGT, per germline. V was shortened by 2 bases and J by 0 bases, with 14 bases between the two germline ends. The CDR3 loop reads CASSEFGWGSSNQPQHF. CDR3 DNA sequence: TGTGCCAGCAGTGAATTCGGGTGGGGCAGTAGCAATCAGCCCCAGCATTTT.

This clonotype was seen many times. The chain uses TRBV6-1 and TRBJ2-7, with 10 nucleotides matching TRBD1. The CDR3 consists of 13 residues. Germline values: CDR1 MNHNS, CDR2 SASEGT. J gave up 6 bases and V 8 bases, and 7 bases lay outside the gene matches. CDR3 loop: CASLDRGLGEQYF. CDR3 DNA: TGTGCCAGCCTAGACAGGGGGCTGGGCGAGCAGTACTTC.

Concerning this clonotype: At one boundary the junction diverges from the germline segment, which might be a read error. The rearrangement joins TRBV28 to TRBJ1-2, with D unresolved. This CDR3 comprises 13 residues. The germline V gene encodes CDR1 MDHEN and CDR2 SYDVKM. CDR3 nucleotides: TGTGCCAGCCGTTTATTCCAGGATAATGGCTACACCTTC. It yields the protein CASRLFQDNGYTF.

V is TRBV6-5 and J is TRBJ2-6; D possibly corresponds to TRBD2 (7 bases). V lost 0 bases and J lost 4, with 13 bases in between. From germline, CDR1 is MNHEY and CDR2 SVGAGI. The CDR3 consists of 17 residues. DNA of the CDR3: TGTGCCAGCAGTTACTCGATAGGGGGGGCCGGGGCCAACGTCCTGACTTTC. Amino acid sequence: CASSYSIGGAGANVLTF.

In this sample, this clonotype turned up many times. The V gene is TRBV28, the J gene TRBJ2-5, with D maybe TRBD2 (5 bases). V lost 5 bases to trimming and J lost 6 bases, with 16 bases between them. The CDR3 has 14 residues. Looked up from germline, CDR1 is MDHEN and CDR2 is SYDVKM. CDR3 protein: CASSELEGEQTQYF. The CDR3 region has the DNA TGTGCCAGCAGTGAACTCGAGGGAGAACAGACCCAGTACTTC.

This clonotype was picked up many times. The chain couples TRBV5-1 to TRBJ2-2; D is unresolved. The germline V gene has CDR1 SGHRS and CDR2 YFSETQ. Trimming shortened V by 5 bases and J by 0 bases, and 11 bases separated the two germline ends. This CDR3 has 15 amino acids. In DNA form, the CDR3 reads TGCGCCAGCAGTTTCGGAACCGCGAACACCGGGGAGCTGTTTTTT. It translates to CASSFGTANTGELFF.

This clonotype has a count of ten or more. V gene TRBV7-2 combines with J gene TRBJ2-5; D may be TRBD1 or TRBD2 (6 bases each). In germline, CDR1 is SGHTA, CDR2 FQGNSA. The CDR3 consists of 14 residues. The V end lost 5 bases, the J end lost 6 bases, and 16 bases lay between the germline ends. The CDR3 DNA sequence: TGTGCCAGCAGCCCAAGGGGGGTATTAAAGACCCAGTACTTC. Translated: CASSPRGVLKTQYF.

The CDR3 DNA is TGTGCCAGCGGAATGGACAGGGGGACCGGGGAGCTGTTTTTT. It encodes CASGMDRGTGELFF. The J gene is TRBJ2-2, the V gene TRBV2; 10 bases fit TRBD1. V dropped 8 bases and J dropped 5; count of bases not matched to a gene: 5. Germline V gene data show CDR1 as SNHLY and CDR2 as FYNNEI. CDR3 length: 14 residues.

This clonotype has just a few counts. The chain joins TRBV9 to TRBJ2-5; D is possibly TRBD1 or TRBD2 (5 bases each). There are 13 residues in the CDR3. CDR1 SGDLS and CDR2 YYNGEE come from the germline V gene. The V and J ends lost 2 bases and 4 bases respectively, with 9 bases between them. CDR3 sequence: CASSVGTSETQYF. CDR3 in DNA: TGTGCCAGCAGCGTGGGGACCTCAGAGACCCAGTACTTC.

This clonotype appeared many times. J is TRBJ1-1 and V is TRBV13; 10 nucleotides agree with TRBD1. Looked up from germline, CDR1 is PRHDT and CDR2 is FYEKMQ (reference sequence). Losses at the gene ends were 2 bases for V and 7 bases for J; bases not matched to a gene: 4. This CDR3 comprises 14 residues. The CDR3 sequence is CASSLRQGASEAFF. CDR3 nucleotides: TGTGCCAGCAGCTTACGACAGGGGGCGAGTGAAGCTTTCTTT.

This clonotype has a count of ten or more. This chain joins TRBV27 and TRBJ1-5; maybe TRBD1 (5 bases). The germline gives CDR1 MNHEY, CDR2 SMNVEV (reference sequence). V was cut by 3 bases and J by 6 bases, with 12 bases left in between. The length of the CDR3 is 14 residues. CDR3 loop: CASSFIGTGQPQHF. CDR3 DNA: TGTGCCAGCAGTTTTATAGGGACGGGTCAGCCCCAGCATTTT.

This clonotype was detected many times. The genes are TRBV18 and TRBJ1-4; D not resolved. The CDR3 loop spans 15 amino acids. The germline gives CDR1 KGHSH, CDR2 LQKENI. The V end lost 1 base, the J end lost 3 bases, and 9 bases lay between the germline ends. CDR3 loop: CASSPQADANEKLFF. CDR3 nucleotides: TGTGCCAGCTCACCACAGGCAGACGCTAATGAAAAACTGTTTTTT.

In its sample, this clonotype was seen a few times. This sequence joins TRBV6-1 and TRBJ1-1, with unresolved D. CDR1 is MNHNS, CDR2 SASEGT, per germline. The CDR3 consists of 19 residues. The germline V and J ends were trimmed by 10 bases and 0 bases, with 30 bases remaining between them. Here the CDR3 DNA reads TGTGCCAACCCGAGAAAAAAGGGAATCCACTTAACAATGAACACTGAAGCTTTCTTT. Protein sequence: CANPRKKGIHLTMNTEAFF.

This chain links TRBV7-8 with TRBJ1-1; D call uncertain. The V gene lost 5 bases and the J gene lost 1 base, with 14 bases spanning the gap. This CDR3 is built from 15 residues. Germline V lookup: CDR1 SGHVS, CDR2 FQNEAQ. The CDR3 spells CASSPSSGRNTEAFF. CDR3 in DNA: TGTGCCAGCAGCCCCTCCTCCGGGAGGAACACTGAAGCTTTCTTT.

This clonotype was counted ten times or more. The rearrangement uses TRBV27 and TRBJ1-5; D may be TRBD1 (6 bases). V was shortened by 5 bases and J by 4 bases, with 12 bases between the two germline ends. Germline CDR1 and CDR2: MNHEY and SMNVEV (reference sequence). This CDR3 is built from 14 residues. The DNA of the CDR3 is TGTGCCAGCAGTCCAAGCAGGGGTAATCAGCCCCAGCATTTT. Its protein product is CASSPSRGNQPQHF.

This clonotype was seen many times. The gene calls are TRBV6-1 and TRBJ1-1; 8 bases map to TRBD1. The CDR3 extends over 14 amino acids. J lost 10 bases, V lost 3 bases, and 10 bases had no gene match. Germline loops: CDR1 MNHNS, CDR2 SASEGT. CDR3 sequence: CASSETGATSPAFF. CDR3 coding DNA: TGTGCCAGCAGTGAGACAGGGGCCACCTCTCCAGCTTTCTTT.